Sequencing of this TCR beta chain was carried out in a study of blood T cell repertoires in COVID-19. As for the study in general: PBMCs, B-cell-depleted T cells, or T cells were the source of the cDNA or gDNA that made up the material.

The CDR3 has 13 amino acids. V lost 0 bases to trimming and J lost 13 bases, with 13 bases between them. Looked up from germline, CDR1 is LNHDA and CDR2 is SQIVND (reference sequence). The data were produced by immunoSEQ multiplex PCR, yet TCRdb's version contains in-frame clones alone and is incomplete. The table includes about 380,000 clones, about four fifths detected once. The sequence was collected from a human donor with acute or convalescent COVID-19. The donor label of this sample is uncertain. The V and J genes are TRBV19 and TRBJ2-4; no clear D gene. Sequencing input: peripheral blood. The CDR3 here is CASSIDLKARQYF. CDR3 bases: TGTGCCAGTAGTATAGATTTAAAGGCGCGGCAGTACTTC.